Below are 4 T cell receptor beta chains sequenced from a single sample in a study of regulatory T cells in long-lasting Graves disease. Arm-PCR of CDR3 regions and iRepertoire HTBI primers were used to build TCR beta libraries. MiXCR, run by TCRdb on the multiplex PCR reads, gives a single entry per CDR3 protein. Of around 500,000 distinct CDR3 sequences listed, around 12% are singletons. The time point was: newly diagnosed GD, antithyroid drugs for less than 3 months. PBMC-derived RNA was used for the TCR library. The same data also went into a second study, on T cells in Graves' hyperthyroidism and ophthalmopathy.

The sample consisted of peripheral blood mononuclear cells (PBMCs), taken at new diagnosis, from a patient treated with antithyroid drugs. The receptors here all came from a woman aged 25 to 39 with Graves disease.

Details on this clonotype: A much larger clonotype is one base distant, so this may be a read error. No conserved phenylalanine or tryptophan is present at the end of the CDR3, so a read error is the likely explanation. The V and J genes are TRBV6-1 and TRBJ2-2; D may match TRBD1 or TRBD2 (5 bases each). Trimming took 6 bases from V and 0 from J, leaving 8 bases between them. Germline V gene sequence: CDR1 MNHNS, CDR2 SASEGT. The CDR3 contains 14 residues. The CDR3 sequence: CASRGPTNTGELFS. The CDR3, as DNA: TGTGCCAGCAGGGGACCGACGAACACCGGGGAGCTGTTTTCT.

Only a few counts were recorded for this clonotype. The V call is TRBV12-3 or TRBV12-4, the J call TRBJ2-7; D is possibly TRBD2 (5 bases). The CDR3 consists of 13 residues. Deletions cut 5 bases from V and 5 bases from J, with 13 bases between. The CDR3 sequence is CASSLSTGDEQYF. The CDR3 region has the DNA TGTGCCAGCAGTCTGTCGACCGGGGACGAGCAGTACTTC.

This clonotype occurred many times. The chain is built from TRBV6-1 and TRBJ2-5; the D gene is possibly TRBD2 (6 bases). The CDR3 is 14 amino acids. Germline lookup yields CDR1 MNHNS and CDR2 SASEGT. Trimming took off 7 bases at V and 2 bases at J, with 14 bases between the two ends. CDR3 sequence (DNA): TGTGCCAGCACAGCCCGGGACTTACAAGAGACCCAGTACTTC. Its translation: CASTARDLQETQYF.

CDR3: CASRGRDRSTGELFF. CDR3 sequence (DNA): TGTGCCAGCAGGGGAAGGGACAGGTCAACCGGGGAGCTGTTTTTT. The rearrangement joins TRBV6-2 or TRBV6-3 to TRBJ2-2; 8 nucleotides line up with TRBD1. The CDR3 consists of 15 residues. The germline V gene has CDR1 MNHEY and CDR2 SVGEGT. V lost 6 bases, J lost 5 bases, and 8 bases stayed unmatched.